The 21 T cell receptor beta chains in this list originate from one sample, sequenced in a study of blood T cell repertoires in COVID-19. Generated by immunoSEQ multiplex PCR, the TCRdb table keeps only in-frame clones and is missing some. There are over 90,000 clones in the sample; around nine tenths occur only once, and roughly 3.5% lies in the top ten. Sequencing was carried out using peripheral blood. The receptors were gathered from a woman in her 70s with acute or convalescent COVID-19.

The chain carries TRBV7-9 and TRBJ2-3; D possibly corresponds to TRBD2 (6 bases). Germline V CDR1 and CDR2: SEHNR, FQNEAQ (reference sequence). Trimming cost V 5 bases and J 4 bases, with 10 bases left between them. The CDR3 consists of 13 residues. The chain's CDR3 is CASSRLGPDTQYF. The CDR3 bases are TGTGCCAGCAGCCGACTAGGCCCAGATACGCAGTATTTT.

The chain carries TRBV5-1 and TRBJ1-1, with TRBD1 matching 9 bases. The CDR3 extends over 15 amino acids. Germline CDR1 and CDR2: SGHRS and YFSETQ. V lost 2 bases and J lost 9; bases outside the gene matches: 11. The CDR3 loop is CASSFSPGQGSQAFF. The CDR3 bases are TGCGCCAGCAGCTTTTCTCCGGGACAGGGATCTCAAGCTTTCTTT.

The table lists this clone with a count of one. The chain recombines TRBV6-2 or TRBV6-3 with TRBJ1-5; TRBD1 agrees at 7 bases. Germline lookup yields CDR1 MNHEY and CDR2 SVGEGT. V dropped 5 bases and J dropped 2; count of bases not matched to a gene: 6. The CDR3 extends over 15 amino acids. The CDR3 bases are TGTGCCAGCAGTACCAGGGGGTTTGGCAATCAGCCCCAGCATTTT. It codes for CASSTRGFGNQPQHF.

For the CDR3, the DNA is TGTGCCAGCAGCCAGACAGGGGACTACACCTTC. Its protein product is CASSQTGDYTF. V is TRBV3-1 (or the pseudogene TRBV3-2) and J is TRBJ1-2; 8 bases map to TRBD1. The CDR3 length is 11 residues. V was clipped by 3 bases and J by 10 bases; unmatched bases: 1. The germline V gene has CDR1 LGHDT and CDR2 YNNKEL (reference sequence).

This clone was recorded once. The chain has TRBV29-1 and TRBJ2-3; 9 nucleotides align to TRBD2. V lost 7 bases to trimming and J lost 2 bases; unmatched junction nucleotides: 10. In germline, CDR1 is SQVTM, CDR2 ANQGSEA. The CDR3 contains 15 residues. The CDR3 coding sequence is TGCAGCGCTTTGGGGCTAGCGGGATTCACAGATACGCAGTATTTT. Protein sequence: CSALGLAGFTDTQYF.

CDR3 amino acids: CASSILTGGNYGYTF. CDR3 DNA sequence: TGTGCCAGTAGTATCTTGACAGGGGGCAACTATGGCTACACCTTC. The chain couples TRBV19 to TRBJ1-2; 10 bases map to TRBD1. Germline V gene lookup returns CDR1 LNHDA and CDR2 SQIVND (reference sequence). V gave up 3 bases and J gave up 2 bases; unmatched junction bases: 3. This CDR3 contains 15 residues.

The gene calls are TRBV3-1 (or the pseudogene TRBV3-2) and TRBJ1-4; 7 positions match TRBD1. V trimming: 6 bases; J trimming: 2 bases; junction bases outside the gene matches: 6. This CDR3 has 15 residues. The germline V gene has CDR1 LGHDT and CDR2 YNNKEL (reference sequence). CDR3 nucleotide sequence: TGTGCCAGCAGTCATCCAGGGGGTACTAATGAAAAACTGTTTTTT. Translated, it gives CASSHPGGTNEKLFF.

The chain carries TRBV15 and TRBJ1-4; maybe TRBD1 (6 bases). The CDR3 is 13 amino acids. Between the trimmed V and J ends, which lost 0 bases and 17 bases, there was a span of 16 bases. Germline loops: CDR1 LNHNV, CDR2 YYDKDF (reference sequence). For the CDR3, the DNA is TGTGCCACCAGCAGAGACCGAACAGGGAGGGTCTTTTTT. Its protein is CATSRDRTGRVFF.

This rearrangement joins TRBV24-1 to TRBJ2-3; the D is unclear. Germline V gives CDR1 KGHDR, CDR2 SFDVKD. The CDR3 sequence is 14 residues long. Trimming shortened V by 6 bases and J by 0 bases, and 9 bases separated the two germline ends. The CDR3 coding sequence is TGTGCCACCAGTTCCTACAGAAGCACAGATACGCAGTATTTT. Translating gives CATSSYRSTDTQYF.

This chain connects TRBV28 to TRBJ2-7; TRBD2 might be the D (6 bases). V lost 6 bases and J 11 bases, leaving 14 bases between the germline ends. CDR3 length: 11 amino acids. Germline V CDR1 and CDR2: MDHEN, SYDVKM. Written as DNA, the CDR3 is TGTGCCAGCAGCCTCAGGGACTTGGAGTACTTC. This codes for CASSLRDLEYF.

The V call is TRBV5-1, the J call TRBJ1-6; 7 bases are shared with TRBD1. CDR1 and CDR2 (germline): SGHRS, YFSETQ. V dropped 0 bases and J dropped 6; count of bases not matched to a gene: 9. CDR3 length: 17 amino acids. As DNA, the CDR3 is TGCGCCAGCAGCTTGGCCCTTACAGGGGAAAGTAATTCACCCCTCCACTTT. Its protein is CASSLALTGESNSPLHF.

The CDR3 region is CASSGRQGRHQPQHF. The DNA of the CDR3 is TGTGCCAGCAGTGGACGACAGGGCAGGCATCAGCCCCAGCATTTT. This rearrangement joins TRBV2 to TRBJ1-5; TRBD1 aligns across 7 bases. Germline CDR1 reads SNHLY; CDR2 reads FYNNEI. This CDR3 comprises 15 residues. After removal of 4 bases from V and 5 bases from J, the junction contained 8 bases not matched to a gene. Variable domain in full (rest from reference TRBV2 and TRBJ1-5): EPEVTQTPSHQVTQMGQEVILRCVPISNHLYFYWYRQILGQKVEFLVSFYNNEISEKSEIFDDQFSVERPDGSNFTLKIRSTKLEDSAMYFCASSGRQGRHQPQHFGDGTRLSIL.

This clone was counted between two and nine times. This chain connects TRBV27 to TRBJ1-4, with 8 bases aligning to TRBD1. CDR3 length equals 18 residues. V shed 9 bases, J shed 3 bases, and the junction held 18 bases outside the gene matches. Germline CDR1 reads MNHEY; CDR2 reads SMNVEV (reference sequence). The chain's CDR3 is CASEHAGGAGSANEKLFF. CDR3 bases: TGTGCCAGTGAACACGCAGGGGGCGCGGGGTCGGCTAATGAAAAACTGTTTTTT. The full variable domain, with the rest looked up from reference TRBV27 and TRBJ1-4, is EAQVTQNPRYLITVTGKKLTVTCSQNMNHEYMSWYRQDPGLGLRQIYYSMNVEVTDKGDVPEGYKVSRKEKRNFPLILESPSPNQTSLYFCASEHAGGAGSANEKLFFGSGTQLSVL.

The J gene is TRBJ1-1, the V gene TRBV5-1; the D gene is possibly TRBD1 (5 bases). Germline CDR1 reads SGHRS; CDR2 reads YFSETQ. This CDR3 contains 13 residues. Trimming stripped 2 bases from V and 1 base from J, with 6 bases between. DNA for the CDR3: TGCGCCAGCAGCTTAACAGGGAACACTGAAGCTTTCTTT. Its translation is CASSLTGNTEAFF.

This chain joins TRBV5-4 and TRBJ1-3; 7 bases agree with TRBD1. The ends lost 0 bases at V and 3 bases at J; junction bases unmatched: 0. Germline assignment: CDR1 SGHNT and CDR2 YYREEE (reference sequence). The CDR3 runs 14 residues. DNA of the CDR3: TGTGCCAGCAGCTTGGGACAGGGTGGAAACACCATATATTTT. Protein: CASSLGQGGNTIYF.

The chain has TRBV27 and TRBJ2-1; 8 bases map to TRBD2. The CDR3 contains 15 residues. The V and J ends lost 5 bases and 4 bases, in that order; junction bases with no gene match: 7. Germline-derived CDR1 and CDR2 are MNHEY and SMNVEV (reference sequence). CDR3 sequence reads: CASSDSGAGYNEQFF. The CDR3 coding sequence is TGTGCCAGCAGTGATAGCGGGGCGGGATACAATGAGCAGTTCTTC.

The chain uses TRBV29-1 and TRBJ2-5; a weak D match, TRBD2 (6 bases). The V gene lost 6 bases and the J gene lost 7 bases, with 9 bases spanning the gap. Germline lookup yields CDR1 SQVTM and CDR2 ANQGSEA. The CDR3 extends over 10 amino acids. CDR3 DNA sequence: TGCAGCGTGATGGAGGGGACCCAGTACTTC. Protein product: CSVMEGTQYF.

The V gene is TRBV6-1, the J gene TRBJ2-5; D call uncertain. CDR1 MNHNS and CDR2 SASEGT come from the germline V gene. The V and J ends lost 2 bases and 3 bases respectively, with 4 bases between them. The CDR3 runs 12 residues. The CDR3 loop is CASSEIKETQYF. CDR3 nucleotides: TGTGCCAGCAGTGAAATTAAAGAGACCCAGTACTTC.

The genes are TRBV5-6 and TRBJ2-1; 15 positions agree with TRBD2. The V and J ends lost 2 bases and 7 bases, in that order; junction bases with no gene match: 1. This CDR3 comprises 15 residues. Germline CDR1 reads SGHDT; CDR2 reads YYEEEE. The CDR3 loop is CASSFGLAGGNEQFF. In DNA, the CDR3 is TGTGCCAGCAGCTTTGGACTAGCGGGAGGGAATGAGCAGTTCTTC. Full variable domain (missing parts from reference TRBV5-6 and TRBJ2-1): DAGVTQSPTHLIKTRGQQVTLRCSPKSGHDTVSWYQQALGQGPQFIFQYYEEEERQRGNFPDRFSGHQFPNYSSELNVNALLLGDSALYLCASSFGLAGGNEQFFGPGTRLTVL.

The chain employs TRBV3-1 (or the pseudogene TRBV3-2) and TRBJ2-1, with D possibly TRBD2 on 6 matching bases. The CDR3 contains 15 residues. The germline CDR1 and CDR2 sequences are LGHDT and YNNKEL (reference sequence). V was clipped by 3 bases and J by 1 base, with 10 bases between them. CDR3 nucleotides: TGTGCCAGCAGCCACGCGGGGTTGTCCTACAATGAGCAGTTCTTC. The encoded protein is CASSHAGLSYNEQFF.

V usage is TRBV28 and J usage is TRBJ1-2; D uncertain. This CDR3 region has 15 residues. Germline V gene lookup returns CDR1 MDHEN and CDR2 SYDVKM. V was clipped by 2 bases and J by 4 bases, with 14 bases between them. The CDR3 DNA sequence: TGTGCCAGCAGTTTAACGAGAACCGCTTCCTATGGCTACACCTTC. Residues: CASSLTRTASYGYTF.